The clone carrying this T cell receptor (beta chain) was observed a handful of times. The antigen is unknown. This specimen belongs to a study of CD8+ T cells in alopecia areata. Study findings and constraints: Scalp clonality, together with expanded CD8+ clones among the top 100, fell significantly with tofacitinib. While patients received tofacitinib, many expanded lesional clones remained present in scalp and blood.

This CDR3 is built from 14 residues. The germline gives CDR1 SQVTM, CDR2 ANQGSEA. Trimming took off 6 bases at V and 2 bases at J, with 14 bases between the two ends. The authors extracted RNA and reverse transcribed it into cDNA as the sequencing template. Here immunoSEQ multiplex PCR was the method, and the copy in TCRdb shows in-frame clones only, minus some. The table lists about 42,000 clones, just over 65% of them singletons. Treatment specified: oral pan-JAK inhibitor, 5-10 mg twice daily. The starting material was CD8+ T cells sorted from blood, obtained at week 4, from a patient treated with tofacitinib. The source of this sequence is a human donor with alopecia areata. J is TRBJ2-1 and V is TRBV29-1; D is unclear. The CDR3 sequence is CSVPLLGAYNEQFF. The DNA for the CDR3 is TGCAGCGTCCCGCTACTGGGTGCCTACAATGAGCAGTTCTTC.